The present T cell receptor beta chain was sequenced within a study of T cell responses to AZD1222 COVID-19 vaccine. Note on this clone: The target antigen is unknown.

Trimming took 1 base from V and 7 from J, leaving 12 bases between them. The CDR3 totals 14 residues. Germline CDR1 reads SGHNT; CDR2 reads YENEEA. Sequencing used immunoSEQ multiplex PCR; TCRdb keeps in-frame clones, though not all of them. This sample carries about 120,000 clones, around 92% of them seen once, and the ten largest clones take more than 13%. Overall study results and limits: Among spike-specific TCRs, nearly half reportedly target unmutated variant regions. Receipt of two AZD1222 doses was followed by a rise in Spike-specific TCR breadth and depth.

The sequence came from an adult in good health. Sequencing used peripheral blood, obtained on day 0 of AZD1222 vaccination. The chain has TRBV11-3 and TRBJ2-3; maybe TRBD2 (5 bases). The CDR3: CASSLAGVRNTQYF. As DNA, the CDR3 is TGTGCCAGCAGCTTAGCCGGGGTCCGCAATACGCAGTATTTT. Variable domain in full (rest from reference TRBV11-3 and TRBJ2-3): EAGVVQSPRYKIIEKKQPVAFWCNPISGHNTLYWYLQNLGQGPELLIRYENEEAVDDSQLPKDRFSAERLKGVDSTLKIQPAELGDSAVYLCASSLAGVRNTQYFGPGTRLTVL.